The TCR beta chain under discussion was sequenced for a study of blood T cells in healthy people across ages. Across the whole study: Per two T cells, about one barcoded beta molecule was captured through template switching.

Combining a sample-barcoded 5' primer with a J-beta primer mix, a second PCR ran for about 7 to 11 cycles. TCRdb reprocessed the 5' RACE reads via MiXCR and lists one record per CDR3 protein. The sample carries about 1.5 million distinct CDR3 sequences, roughly 43% recorded once. As regards this clonotype: Its antigen is unidentified.

Findings and limits, study-wide: In these data, TCR beta diversity tracked strongly with naive T cell percentage. With donor CMV status unknown, expanded clonotype changes were possibly confounded.

This CDR3 has 14 amino acids. Trimming pared 3 bases from V and 4 bases from J, leaving 10 bases between. The sequence was obtained from a woman aged 18-30 years in good health. The sequencing input was blood. This chain connects TRBV12-3 or TRBV12-4 to TRBJ1-5, with a weak D call TRBD1 (5 bases). DNA for the CDR3: TGTGCCAGCAGTTTTCAGGCAGGGAATCAGCCCCAGCATTTT. It specifies CASSFQAGNQPQHF.